This T cell receptor beta chain emerged from a study of T cell repertoires in cytomegalovirus infection. Study background: Both CMV infection and a matching HLA type were indicated by public TCR beta signatures.

This CDR3 is 13 amino acids long. Germline V gene data show CDR1 as SGHTA and CDR2 as FQGNSA. The germline V and J ends were trimmed by 2 bases and 8 bases, with 12 bases remaining between them. Ten or more counts support this clonotype. TCRdb recomputed calls from the reads with MiXCR, one row per CDR3 protein. This table holds around 74,000 distinct CDR3 sequences, roughly 3.5% found once. The source is a human donor in good health (CMV status not recorded). Some clones in this sample may be carry-over from other donors' samples. Sequences were obtained from PBMCs. V and J are TRBV7-2 and TRBJ1-1, with D hard to call. CDR3: CASSLNQDGEAFF. The CDR3 coding sequence is TGTGCCAGCAGCTTAAATCAGGACGGCGAAGCTTTCTTT.